This TCR beta chain was documented in a study of immune characterization of retroperitoneal liposarcoma. A single record per CDR3 protein comes from TCRdb applying MiXCR to the PCR reads. The profile covers fewer than 1,500 distinct CDR3 sequences, with 35% to 50% appearing a single time and about 47% taken by the ten largest. This clonotype was sampled from a male donor with retroperitoneal liposarcoma. Sequenced input: tumor tissue.

CDR3 sequence reads: CASSSRQGSYNEQYF. The CDR3 DNA is TGTGCCAGCAGTAGCAGACAGGGCTCCTACAATGAGCAGTACTTC. This chain uses TRBV6-5 with TRBJ2-5, with 7 bases fitting TRBD1. V was pared by 5 bases and J by 11 bases, with 17 bases of the junction left unmatched. Germline CDR1 and CDR2: MNHEY and SVGAGI. The CDR3 loop spans 15 amino acids.